This paragraph reports one T cell receptor beta chain. What it binds is not known. In Susac syndrome patients, recently defined diagnostic criteria for definite or probable disease were met. This sample stems from a study of CD8 T cells in Susac syndrome. Study summary: When blood was drawn, patients with Susac syndrome were on intravenous immunoglobulin alone, on corticosteroids, or therapy-naive. General study points: Repertoires of Susac syndrome CD4+ T cells lacked clonal expansion.

This CDR3 contains 17 residues. Trimming left V 2 bases short and J 1 base short, with 17 bases between. CDR1 is KGHSH and CDR2 is LQKENI in the germline V gene. Random-hexamer reverse transcription was applied to 0.5 to 1 ug RNA. The authors amplified TCR beta CDR3 across 54 Vbeta and 13 Jbeta using immunoSEQ multiplex PCR. Using its own MiXCR run on the immunoSEQ multiplex PCR reads, TCRdb lists one record per CDR3 protein. The top ten hold 0.16% of the sample, which has some 150,000 distinct CDR3 sequences, 85% to 95% seen once. This TCR was sampled from a human donor with Susac syndrome. V gene TRBV18 combines with J gene TRBJ1-2; D remains unclear. Sequencing was carried out using CD4+ T cells from PBMCs. CDR3 sequence (DNA): TGTGCCAGCTCACCATCGGCAGAGGAAGGACGTAACTATGGCTACACCTTC. Amino acid sequence: CASSPSAEEGRNYGYTF.